The 22 T cell receptor beta chains below come from one sample, sequenced in a study of control samples from healthy donors and cancer patients. Measured with immunoSEQ multiplex PCR; TCRdb has only the in-frame clones, and not every one. The table shows 150,000 to 200,000 clones, with 90% to 95% occurring only once. The sequencing input was blood. These receptor sequences come from a woman younger than 45 in good health.

The gene calls are TRBV6-5 and TRBJ2-5; 10 positions match TRBD2. Trimming took 7 bases from V and 5 from J; bases not matched to a gene: 4. This CDR3 region has 13 residues. From germline, CDR1 is MNHEY and CDR2 SVGAGI. CDR3 loop: CASIRAGGETQYF. CDR3 nucleotides: TGTGCCAGCATTAGAGCGGGAGGGGAGACCCAGTACTTC.

The chain is built from TRBV6-1 and TRBJ2-3; TRBD1 or TRBD2 may be the D gene (6 bases each). The CDR3 is 15 residues long. CDR1 is MNHNS, CDR2 SASEGT, per germline. Between the trimmed V and J ends, which lost 2 bases and 2 bases, there was a span of 11 bases. CDR3 amino acids: CASSERGVNTDTQYF. CDR3 coding DNA: TGTGCCAGCAGTGAAAGGGGGGTTAACACAGATACGCAGTATTTT.

V and J are TRBV2 and TRBJ1-2; 12 bases match TRBD1. After removal of 8 bases from V and 4 bases from J, the junction contained 2 bases not matched to a gene. Germline V gives CDR1 SNHLY, CDR2 FYNNEI. The CDR3 contains 13 residues. The CDR3 DNA sequence: TGTGCCAGCCGGGACAGGGGGCCCTATGGCTACACCTTC. The encoded protein is CASRDRGPYGYTF.

Comments on this clone: Other DNA sequences in this sample translate to the same CDR3. The gene calls are TRBV11-1 and TRBJ1-5; D ambiguous. CDR3 size: 14 residues. V dropped 0 bases and J dropped 2 bases, with 5 bases sitting between them. The V gene's germline CDR1 is SGHAT and CDR2 FQDESV (reference sequence). CDR3 loop: CASSLAGGNQPQHF. CDR3 nucleotide sequence: TGTGCCAGCAGCTTAGCTGGCGGCAATCAGCCCCAGCATTTT.

The V call is TRBV4-3, the J call TRBJ2-1; TRBD2 aligns across 11 bases. CDR1 LGHNA and CDR2 YSLEER come from the germline V gene. V trimming: 0 bases; J trimming: 3 bases; junction bases outside the gene matches: 4. The CDR3 is made up of 17 amino acids. In DNA, the CDR3 is TGCGCCAGCAGCCAAGATGGTCTAGCGGGAGGCTACAATGAGCAGTTCTTC. Protein product: CASSQDGLAGGYNEQFF.

The V and J genes are TRBV7-2 and TRBJ2-5; maybe TRBD2 (5 bases). CDR3 size: 12 residues. CDR1 is SGHTA, CDR2 FQGNSA, per germline. V lost 5 bases and J 5 bases, leaving 9 bases between the germline ends. The CDR3 bases are TGTGCCAGCAGCCAGCGGAAGGAGACCCAGTACTTC. As protein: CASSQRKETQYF.

The chain links TRBV4-1 to TRBJ2-6, with no clear D. CDR3 length: 17 residues. Germline V lookup: CDR1 MGHRA, CDR2 YSYEKL. V shed 0 bases and J shed 0 bases, with 9 bases lying between them. CDR3 DNA: TGCGCCAGCAGCCAAGAGGCCGTTAGCTCTGGGGCCAACGTCCTGACTTTC. This sequence encodes CASSQEAVSSGANVLTF.

This chain joins TRBV4-3 and TRBJ2-1, with a possible D match to TRBD2 (6 bases). Germline CDR1 is LGHNA and CDR2 is YSLEER. The CDR3 contains 15 residues. The V and J ends lost 1 base and 7 bases respectively, with 14 bases between them. The CDR3: CASSQGLGVGNEQFF. The CDR3 DNA is TGCGCCAGCAGCCAAGGACTAGGGGTAGGGAATGAGCAGTTCTTC.

The chain has TRBV2 and TRBJ1-3; 9 positions match TRBD1. CDR3 size: 14 residues. V was pared by 6 bases and J by 1 base, with 1 base of the junction left unmatched. Germline CDR1 reads SNHLY; CDR2 reads FYNNEI. CDR3 protein: CASRDRGSGNTIYF. The CDR3 bases are TGTGCCAGCAGAGACAGGGGGTCTGGAAACACCATATATTTT. Full variable domain (remainder filled in from reference TRBV2 and TRBJ1-3): EPEVTQTPSHQVTQMGQEVILRCVPISNHLYFYWYRQILGQKVEFLVSFYNNEISEKSEIFDDQFSVERPDGSNFTLKIRSTKLEDSAMYFCASRDRGSGNTIYFGEGSWLTVV.

CDR3 DNA: TGTGCCAGCAGCGACAGGGTGAACACTGAAGCTTTCTTT. Residues: CASSDRVNTEAFF. J is TRBJ1-1 and V is TRBV11-2; 7 bases match TRBD1. Looked up from germline, CDR1 is SGHAT and CDR2 is FQNNGV. The trim removed 5 bases at V and 0 bases at J, leaving 0 bases unmatched. CDR3 length: 13 residues. The variable domain in full, with the rest retrieved from reference TRBV11-2 and TRBJ1-1, is EAGVAQSPRYKIIEKRQSVAFWCNPISGHATLYWYQQILGQGPKLLIQFQNNGVVDDSQLPKDRFSAERLKGVDSTLKIQPAKLEDSAVYLCASSDRVNTEAFFGQGTRLTVV.

This chain connects TRBV7-6 to TRBJ2-5; weak D call: TRBD1 (6 bases). Germline V gene sequence: CDR1 SGHVS, CDR2 FNYEAQ. The CDR3 loop spans 13 amino acids. With 5 bases removed from V and 5 bases from J, the gap between germline ends came to 12 bases. Here the CDR3 reads CASSPYRDETQYF. CDR3 DNA: TGTGCCAGCAGCCCCTACAGGGATGAGACCCAGTACTTC.

The gene calls are TRBV2 and TRBJ1-3; 8 bases are shared with TRBD1. V trimming: 6 bases; J trimming: 0 bases; junction bases outside the gene matches: 7. The germline V gene has CDR1 SNHLY and CDR2 FYNNEI. The CDR3 totals 16 residues. In nucleotides, the CDR3 is TGTGCCAGCAGGTCCCGAGGACAGGGCTCTGGAAACACCATATATTTT. Residues: CASRSRGQGSGNTIYF.

The J gene is TRBJ2-5, the V gene TRBV12-5; 8 bases match TRBD2. The CDR3 loop spans 14 amino acids. Germline trimming cut 6 bases from V and 5 bases from J; bases unmatched to any gene: 8. Germline CDR1 is LGHNT and CDR2 is FRNRAP. The chain's CDR3 is CASGPTSGFETQYF. The CDR3 DNA sequence: TGTGCTAGTGGGCCTACTAGCGGTTTCGAGACCCAGTACTTC.

The rearrangement uses TRBV18 and TRBJ1-5; perhaps TRBD1 as D (6 bases). V lost 3 bases, J lost 6 bases, and 12 bases lay in between. The CDR3 extends over 14 amino acids. Germline CDR1 and CDR2: KGHSH and LQKENI. The CDR3: CASSPGGATQPQHF. DNA for the CDR3: TGTGCCAGCTCACCGGGGGGGGCAACTCAGCCCCAGCATTTT.

The chain couples TRBV19 to TRBJ1-3; D is undetermined. This CDR3 is 15 amino acids long. V was clipped by 4 bases and J by 0 bases, with 10 bases between them. The V gene's germline CDR1 is LNHDA and CDR2 SQIVND (reference sequence). The CDR3 loop reads CASSTGPYSGNTIYF. CDR3 nucleotides: TGTGCCAGTAGTACCGGGCCCTACTCTGGAAACACCATATATTTT.

The gene calls are TRBV19 and TRBJ1-1, with 7 bases aligning to TRBD1. Per the germline V gene, CDR1 is LNHDA and CDR2 is SQIVND (reference sequence). J gave up 0 bases and V 5 bases, and 6 bases lay outside the gene matches. The CDR3 sequence is 15 residues long. In nucleotides, the CDR3 is TGTGCCAGTAGTGACACCGGGACAGTGAACACTGAAGCTTTCTTT. Translation gives CASSDTGTVNTEAFF.

The rearrangement links TRBV5-1 to TRBJ2-5; tentative D call: TRBD1 (5 bases). This CDR3 is 13 amino acids long. Per germline, CDR1 SGHRS and CDR2 YFSETQ. V dropped 1 base and J dropped 4 bases, with 8 bases sitting between them. The CDR3 reads CASSLSQGETQYF. The DNA for the CDR3 is TGCGCCAGCAGCTTGTCCCAGGGAGAGACCCAGTACTTC.

This clone occurred once. The gene calls are TRBV28 and TRBJ2-1, with TRBD2 matching 12 bases. Per the germline V gene, CDR1 is MDHEN and CDR2 is SYDVKM. The CDR3 totals 15 residues. Trimming at V came to 6 bases and at J to 4 bases, leaving 4 bases not matched to a gene. This chain's CDR3 is CASSQTSGSYNEQFF. CDR3 coding DNA: TGTGCCAGCAGCCAGACTAGCGGGAGTTACAATGAGCAGTTCTTC.

The V and J genes are TRBV9 and TRBJ1-1, with 9 bases matching TRBD1. Germline V gene data show CDR1 as SGDLS and CDR2 as YYNGEE. Trimming removed 0 bases from V and 4 bases from J; junction bases left unmatched: 4. The CDR3 extends over 15 amino acids. CDR3 nucleotide sequence: TGTGCCAGCAGCGTAGCCCAGACAGGGGGCACTGAAGCTTTCTTT. This sequence encodes CASSVAQTGGTEAFF.

This clone was recorded a few times. This sequence joins TRBV6-4 and TRBJ2-2; no definite D call. The CDR3 runs to 15 residues. CDR1 is MRHNA, CDR2 SNTAGT, per germline. V was pared by 4 bases and J by 1 base, with 10 bases between. CDR3 residues: CASSVLAENTGELFF. Written as DNA, the CDR3 is TGTGCCAGCAGTGTTTTAGCAGAGAACACCGGGGAGCTGTTTTTT.

The chain recombines TRBV10-2 with TRBJ1-5; D not certain. The germline V and J ends were trimmed by 3 bases and 6 bases, with 12 bases remaining between them. Germline lookup yields CDR1 WSHSY and CDR2 SAAADI. This CDR3 has 14 residues. The CDR3 sequence: CASSDPGITQPQHF. The CDR3 bases are TGCGCCAGCAGTGACCCCGGGATCACTCAGCCCCAGCATTTT.

Only one count was recorded for this clone. The chain links TRBV21-1 to TRBJ1-1. TRBV21-1 is a pseudogene segment. CDR3 length: 16 amino acids. The CDR3 region is CASSKAPGRGYTEAFF. CDR3 sequence (DNA): TGTGCCAGCAGCAAAGCTCCAGGGAGGGGGTACACTGAAGCTTTCTTT.